These 10 T cell receptor beta chains were sequenced from one sample in a study of regulatory T cells in long-lasting Graves disease (dated by TCRdb to the early 2020s). This sample's time point label indicates: newly diagnosed GD, antithyroid drugs for less than 3 months. For both TCR sequencing and RNA sequencing, RNA was extracted from PBMCs in TRIzol. To prepare the library, multiplex PCR was applied. Sequenced on an Illumina HiSeq 4000. To build TCR beta libraries, CDR3 regions were amplified by Arm-PCR using iRepertoire HTBI primers. Starting from the raw public reads, TCRdb applied fastp trimming at Q25, assembled clones with MiXCR and retained in-frame beta chains. Each entry is one CDR3 protein sequence, shown with its most common DNA and genes. For this sample the table gives more than 300,000 distinct CDR3 sequences, of which 16% were detected only once. Of the sample, just over 20% is held by the ten largest clones.

These data were also filed under a second study, of T cells in Graves' hyperthyroidism and ophthalmopathy.

The sequenced sample was peripheral blood mononuclear cells (PBMCs), obtained at new diagnosis, from a patient treated with antithyroid drugs. These receptors all come from a woman under 30 with Graves disease. Donor details come from another sample of the same person, matched by shared clones.

The chain carries TRBV14 and TRBJ1-1; 8 bases are shared with TRBD1. The germline V gene has CDR1 SGHDN and CDR2 FVKESK. V gave up 4 bases and J gave up 1 base; unmatched junction bases: 17. The CDR3 spans 19 residues. The CDR3 DNA reads as TGTGCCAGCAGCCCTTCATTTACCAGGGGGCAAAGGAGGAACACTGAAGCTTTCTTT. Protein: CASSPSFTRGQRRNTEAFF.

The V call is TRBV6-2 or TRBV6-3, the J call TRBJ2-2; 13 bases match TRBD2. Germline-derived CDR1 and CDR2 are MNHEY and SVGEGT. The CDR3 is made up of 16 amino acids. J gave up 6 bases and V 6 bases, and 7 bases lay outside the gene matches. The CDR3 region is CASRGQGLAGSGELFF. As DNA, the CDR3 is TGTGCCAGCAGGGGACAGGGACTAGCGGGATCCGGGGAGCTGTTTTTT.

This clonotype was observed many times. CDR3 residues: CASSQVGRGNTEAFF. The CDR3 region has the DNA TGTGCCAGCAGCCAAGTTGGCAGGGGTAACACTGAAGCTTTCTTT. This rearrangement joins TRBV3-1 to TRBJ1-1; TRBD1 might be the D (6 bases). Germline CDR1 is LGHDT and CDR2 is YNNKEL (reference sequence). V lost 1 base and J 2 bases, leaving 11 bases between the germline ends. This CDR3 contains 15 residues.

The J gene is TRBJ1-3, the V gene TRBV6-5; possible D gene TRBD1, 6 bases. The V and J ends lost 2 bases and 0 bases respectively, with 14 bases between them. The germline gives CDR1 MNHEY, CDR2 SVGAGI. The CDR3 sequence is 17 residues long. CDR3 residues: CASSYGLFRGSGNTIYF. CDR3 coding DNA: TGTGCCAGCAGTTACGGACTTTTCAGGGGCTCTGGAAACACCATATATTTT.

In the case of this clonotype: A single base separates this from a much larger clone, so it may be a read error. J is TRBJ1-2 and V is TRBV5-1, with D unclear. With 0 bases removed from V and 6 bases from J, the gap between germline ends came to 12 bases. The CDR3 extends over 14 amino acids. Germline-derived CDR1 and CDR2 are SGHRS and YFSETQ. The CDR3 loop is CASSLDVSDHGYTF. The CDR3 nucleotides read TGCGCCAGCAGCTTGGATGTCAGTGACCATGGCTACACCTTC.

This clonotype was seen many times. The chain has TRBV2 and TRBJ1-5, with 10 nucleotides matching TRBD1. Per germline, CDR1 SNHLY and CDR2 FYNNEI. V was clipped by 4 bases and J by 7 bases; unmatched bases: 1. The CDR3 sequence is 13 residues long. As DNA, the CDR3 is TGTGCCAGCAGTGTGACAGGGGGCCAGCCCCAGCATTTT. The encoded protein is CASSVTGGQPQHF.

This clonotype has a count of ten or more. The V gene is TRBV6-1, the J gene TRBJ1-4, with no clear D. The CDR3 sequence is 13 residues long. Germline V gene sequence: CDR1 MNHNS, CDR2 SASEGT. The V gene lost 3 bases and the J gene lost 5 bases, with 7 bases spanning the gap. The CDR3: CASSEAENEKLFF. The CDR3 DNA follows: TGTGCCAGCAGTGAGGCAGAGAATGAAAAACTGTTTTTT.

Ten or more counts support this clonotype. The V and J genes are TRBV20-1 and TRBJ2-1, with D perhaps TRBD1 (5 bases). The CDR3 is made up of 16 amino acids. The V gene's germline CDR1 is DFQATT and CDR2 SNEGSKA (reference sequence). Trimming removed 0 bases at V and 0 bases at J, with 12 bases between. The CDR3 nucleotides read TGCAGTGCTAGAGACCCAGGACAAAGCTCCTACAATGAGCAGTTCTTC. This encodes CSARDPGQSSYNEQFF.

To note about this clonotype: A far larger clone is off by one base, so a read error is likely. The genes are TRBV30 and TRBJ2-7, with 8 bases matching TRBD2. The junction had 12 bases not matched to a gene; V was cut back by 4 bases and J by 7 bases. From germline, CDR1 is GTSNPN and CDR2 SVGIG (reference sequence). This CDR3 is 14 amino acids long. The CDR3 DNA follows: TGTGCCTGGACGCCTAGCGGGCTCTACAATGAGCAGTACTTC. It yields the protein CAWTPSGLYNEQYF.

On this clonotype: A much more abundant neighbour one base away suggests this may be a read error. The gene calls are TRBV24-1 and TRBJ2-3; 7 bases map to TRBD2. Germline values: CDR1 KGHDR, CDR2 SFDVKD. V lost 6 bases, J lost 8 bases, and 13 bases stayed unmatched. This CDR3 is 15 amino acids long. The CDR3 loop is CATSLSRGVVPTQYF. The CDR3, as DNA: TGTGCCACCAGTCTCAGTCGGGGGGTGGTTCCTACGCAGTATTTT.